This is a list of T cell receptor beta chains from one sample in a study of identical twins. A single record per CDR3 protein comes from TCRdb applying MiXCR to the 5' RACE reads. The sample lists around 240,000 distinct CDR3 sequences; about 10% were seen once. The source material was memory T cells sorted from blood. These receptors were collected from a man in his fifties in good health. Each CDR3 is given with its conserved first and last residue. The D gene is left open where the match is weak. Size tells how often a clone was seen (once, few, many) or the class of an expanded clone, and some rows leave it out.

TRBJ2-1 | TRBV12-3/TRBV12-4 | NA | TRBD2 | TGTGCCAGCAGTAAGACTAGCGGGAGGTACAATGAGCAGTTCTTC | CASSKTSGRYNEQFF
TRBJ2-1 | TRBV7-9 | many | TRBD2 | TGTGCCAGCAGCCCGGGACTAGCGGGGGGCATCTACAATGAGCAGTTCTTC | CASSPGLAGGIYNEQFF
TRBJ1-1 | TRBV6-6 | few | TRBD1 | TGTGCCAGCAGGGGACAGGGGGCGCCTGAAGCTTTCTTT | CASRGQGAPEAFF
TRBJ2-7 | TRBV5-1 | few | TRBD1 | TGCGCCAGCAGCTCTCCGGGACAGGGACTATACGAGCAGTACTTC | CASSSPGQGLYEQYF
TRBJ2-5 | TRBV27 | few | NA | NA | CASSSSSMLGTPQYF
TRBJ1-4 | TRBV6-1 | NA | NA | TGTGCCAGCAAGGACGGGCCAACTAATGAAAAACTGTTTTTT | CASKDGPTNEKLFF
TRBJ2-1 | TRBV19 | NA | TRBD2 | TGTGCCAGTAGTATGACGGCTAGCGGCTACAATGAGCAGTTCTTC | CASSMTASGYNEQFF
TRBJ2-5 | TRBV10-3 | many | TRBD1 | TGTGCCATCAGCGGACAGGGGGCAGAGACCCAGTACTTC | CAISGQGAETQYF
TRBJ1-1 | TRBV5-6 | many | TRBD1 | TGTGCCAGCAGCTTCAGTGGACAGGCACAAGCTTTCTTT | CASSFSGQAQAFF
TRBJ1-2 | TRBV5-1 | many | NA | TGCGCCAGCAGCTCGGATGGCGATCCAAACTATGGCTACACCTTC | CASSSDGDPNYGYTF
TRBJ2-7 | TRBV7-6 | NA | NA | TGTGCCAGCAGCTCCAGGGATGGATCTGGGGAGCGGTACTTC | CASSSRDGSGERYF
TRBJ2-3 | TRBV7-2 | NA | NA | TGTGCCAGCAGCCCACGGGGACCTCCCGCAGATACGCAGTATTTT | CASSPRGPPADTQYF
TRBJ1-1 | TRBV6-1 | NA | NA | TGTGCCAGCAGTGAAGCAGCGGGGGTGGGCACTGAAGCTTTCTTT | CASSEAAGVGTEAFF
TRBJ2-1 | TRBV28 | many | NA | TGTGCCACCGAAGGTTCCTACAATGAGCAGTTCTTC | CATEGSYNEQFF
TRBJ1-5 | TRBV28 | NA | NA | TGTGCCAGCAGTTTGGGAGGGGATGGCAACCAGCCCCAGCATTTT | CASSLGGDGNQPQHF
TRBJ2-1 | TRBV20-1 | many | TRBD2 | TGCAGTGCACCGACTAGCGGGGCCTACAATGAGCAGTTCTTC | CSAPTSGAYNEQFF
TRBJ2-3 | TRBV7-8 | NA | NA | TGTGCCAGCAGCCCCCACGGAGACGCAGATACGCAGTATTTT | CASSPHGDADTQYF